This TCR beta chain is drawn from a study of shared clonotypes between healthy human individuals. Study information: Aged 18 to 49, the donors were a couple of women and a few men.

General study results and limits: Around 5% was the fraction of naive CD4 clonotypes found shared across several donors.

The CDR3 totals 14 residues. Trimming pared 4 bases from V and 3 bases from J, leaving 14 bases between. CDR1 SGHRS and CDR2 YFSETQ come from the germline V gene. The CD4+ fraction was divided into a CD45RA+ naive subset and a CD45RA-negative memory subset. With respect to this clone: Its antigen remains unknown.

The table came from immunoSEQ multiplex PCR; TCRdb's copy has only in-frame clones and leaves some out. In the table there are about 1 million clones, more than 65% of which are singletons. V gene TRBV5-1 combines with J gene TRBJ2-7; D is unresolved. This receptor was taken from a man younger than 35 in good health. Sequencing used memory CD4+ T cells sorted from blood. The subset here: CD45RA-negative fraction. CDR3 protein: CASSPTRRNYEQYF. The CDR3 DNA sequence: TGCGCCAGCAGCCCAACCCGACGGAACTACGAGCAGTACTTC.